This TCR beta chain originates from a study of blood T cell repertoires in COVID-19. This CDR3 contains 17 residues. V gave up 2 bases and J gave up 1 base; unmatched junction bases: 7. Germline-derived CDR1 and CDR2 are KGHDR and SFDVKD. As originally analysed: Nucleated cell number was recorded as an estimate derived from reference gene primer amplification. The assay was immunoSEQ multiplex PCR, and TCRdb's table has in-frame clones only and misses some. V and J calls and clone size are given by that table; D and trimming were obtained from the DNA. This sample has 200,000 to 300,000 clones, with around 87% found just once.

What was sequenced was peripheral blood. This clonotype was sampled from a woman aged 50 to 65 with acute or convalescent COVID-19. V is TRBV24-1 and J is TRBJ2-1; 7 bases align to TRBD1. Here the CDR3 DNA reads TGTGCCACCAGTGATTCGACAGGGTTGGGATCCTACAATGAGCAGTTCTTC. Amino acid sequence: CATSDSTGLGSYNEQFF.